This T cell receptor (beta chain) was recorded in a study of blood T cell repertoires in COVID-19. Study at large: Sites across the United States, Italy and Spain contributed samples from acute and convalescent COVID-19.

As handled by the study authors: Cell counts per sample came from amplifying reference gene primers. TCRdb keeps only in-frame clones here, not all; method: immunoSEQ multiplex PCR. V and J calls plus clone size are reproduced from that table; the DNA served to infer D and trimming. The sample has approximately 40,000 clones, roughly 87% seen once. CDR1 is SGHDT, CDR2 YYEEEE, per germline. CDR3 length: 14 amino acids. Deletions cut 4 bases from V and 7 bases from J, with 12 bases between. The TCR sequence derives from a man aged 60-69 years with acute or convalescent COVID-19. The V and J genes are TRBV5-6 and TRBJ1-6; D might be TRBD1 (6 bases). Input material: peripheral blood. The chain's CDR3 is CASSPRTDNSPLHF. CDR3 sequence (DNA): TGTGCCAGCAGCCCTAGGACAGACAATTCACCCCTCCACTTT. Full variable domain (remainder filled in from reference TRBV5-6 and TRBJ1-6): DAGVTQSPTHLIKTRGQQVTLRCSPKSGHDTVSWYQQALGQGPQFIFQYYEEEERQRGNFPDRFSGHQFPNYSSELNVNALLLGDSALYLCASSPRTDNSPLHFGNGTRLTVT.